This T cell receptor beta chain was obtained from a study of T-cell memory formation after mild COVID-19. Study-level information: Largely, TCR clusters stayed within a single donor. Study results and caveats: From day 15 to 85, contracting clones were balanced between CD4 and CD8, whereas later expanders leaned toward CD4+. For contracting clones, CD4+ ones sat mainly in CM and EM, CD8+ in EMRA.

TCRalpha and TCRbeta libraries used 5'RACE with constant-segment primers and UMIs. TCRdb fed the 5' RACE reads into MiXCR, producing one record per CDR3 protein. The sample contains 400,000 to 500,000 distinct CDR3 sequences, roughly 17% of which appear only once. As regards this clonotype: No antigen is known for it.

Input material: PBMCs or a T cell subset sorted from them (not recorded which). This receptor was obtained from a man aged 18 to 35 who had mild COVID-19 (a few samples of this study predate the infection). Cell type and time point are not known.

CDR3 sequence reads: CATSSRGAQGYTF. The CDR3, as DNA: TGTGCCACCAGCAGTAGGGGGGCGCAGGGCTACACCTTC. V is TRBV15 and J is TRBJ1-2; perhaps TRBD1 as D (6 bases). Looked up from germline, CDR1 is LNHNV and CDR2 is YYDKDF (reference sequence). The CDR3 sequence is 13 residues long. V shed 3 bases and J shed 8 bases, with 13 bases lying between them.